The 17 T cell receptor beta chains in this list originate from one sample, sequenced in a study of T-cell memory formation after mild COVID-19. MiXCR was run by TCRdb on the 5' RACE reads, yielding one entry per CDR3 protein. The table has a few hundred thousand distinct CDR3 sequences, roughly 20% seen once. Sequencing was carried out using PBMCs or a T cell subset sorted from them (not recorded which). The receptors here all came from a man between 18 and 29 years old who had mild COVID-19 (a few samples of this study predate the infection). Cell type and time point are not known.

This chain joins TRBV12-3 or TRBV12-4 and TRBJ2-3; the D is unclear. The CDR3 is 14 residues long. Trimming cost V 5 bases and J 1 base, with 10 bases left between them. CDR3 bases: TGTGCCAGCAGTCAGGCGGAAGGCACAGATACGCAGTATTTT. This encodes CASSQAEGTDTQYF.

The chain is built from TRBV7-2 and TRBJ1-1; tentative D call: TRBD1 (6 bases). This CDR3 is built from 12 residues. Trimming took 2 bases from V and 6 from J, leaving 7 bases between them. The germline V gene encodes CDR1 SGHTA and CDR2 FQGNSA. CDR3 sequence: CASSLSGAEAFF. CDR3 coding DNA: TGTGCCAGCAGCTTATCAGGGGCTGAAGCTTTCTTT.

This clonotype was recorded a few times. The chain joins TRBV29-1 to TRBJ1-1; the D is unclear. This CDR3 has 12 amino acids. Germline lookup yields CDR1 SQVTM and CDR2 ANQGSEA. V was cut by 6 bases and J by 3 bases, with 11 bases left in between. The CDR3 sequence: CSVAVRDTEAFF. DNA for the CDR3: TGCAGCGTGGCCGTTCGGGACACTGAAGCTTTCTTT.

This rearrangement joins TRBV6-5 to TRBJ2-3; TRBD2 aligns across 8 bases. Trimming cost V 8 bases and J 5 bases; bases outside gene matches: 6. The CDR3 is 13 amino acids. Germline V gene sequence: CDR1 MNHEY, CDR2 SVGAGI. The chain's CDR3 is CASGSGVGDTQYF. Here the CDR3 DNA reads TGTGCCAGCGGTAGCGGGGTTGGAGATACGCAGTATTTT.

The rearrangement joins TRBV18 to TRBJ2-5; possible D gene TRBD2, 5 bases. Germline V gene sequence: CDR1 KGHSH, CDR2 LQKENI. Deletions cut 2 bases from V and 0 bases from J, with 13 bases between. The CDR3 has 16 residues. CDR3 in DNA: TGTGCCAGCTCACCAGGGATCCTAGCTGACCAAGAGACCCAGTACTTC. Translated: CASSPGILADQETQYF.

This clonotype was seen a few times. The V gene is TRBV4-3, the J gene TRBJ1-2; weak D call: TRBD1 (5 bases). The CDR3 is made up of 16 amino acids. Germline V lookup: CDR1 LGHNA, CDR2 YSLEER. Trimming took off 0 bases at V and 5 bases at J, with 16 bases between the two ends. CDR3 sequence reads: CASSQEVAGGGYGYTF. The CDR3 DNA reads TGCGCCAGCAGCCAAGAAGTTGCGGGGGGTGGTTATGGCTACACCTTC.

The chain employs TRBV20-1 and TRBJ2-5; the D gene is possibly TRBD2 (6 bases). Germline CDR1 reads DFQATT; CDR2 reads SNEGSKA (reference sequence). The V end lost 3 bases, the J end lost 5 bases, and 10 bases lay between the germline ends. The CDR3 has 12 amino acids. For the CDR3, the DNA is TGCAGTGCTAGCAGGAGGGCGGAGACCCAGTACTTC. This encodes CSASRRAETQYF.

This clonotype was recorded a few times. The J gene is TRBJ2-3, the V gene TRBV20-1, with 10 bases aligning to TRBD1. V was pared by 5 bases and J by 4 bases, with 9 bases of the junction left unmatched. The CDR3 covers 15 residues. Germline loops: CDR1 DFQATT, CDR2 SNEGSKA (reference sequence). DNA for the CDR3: TGCAGTGCTGGGGGACAGGGGTACGCCCCAGATACGCAGTATTTT. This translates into CSAGGQGYAPDTQYF.

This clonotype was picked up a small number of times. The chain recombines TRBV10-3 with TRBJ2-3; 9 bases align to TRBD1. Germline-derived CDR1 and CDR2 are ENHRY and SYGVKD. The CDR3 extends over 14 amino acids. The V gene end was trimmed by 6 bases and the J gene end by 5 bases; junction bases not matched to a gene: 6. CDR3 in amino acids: CAIRSQGAGDTQYF. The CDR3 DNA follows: TGTGCCATCAGATCACAGGGGGCAGGAGATACGCAGTATTTT.

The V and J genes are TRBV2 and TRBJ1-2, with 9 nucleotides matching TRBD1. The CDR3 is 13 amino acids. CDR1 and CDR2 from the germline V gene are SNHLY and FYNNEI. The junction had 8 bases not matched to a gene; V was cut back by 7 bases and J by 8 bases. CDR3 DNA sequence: TGTGCCAGCATCCTGGGACAGGGCGGCGGCTACACCTTC. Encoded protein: CASILGQGGGYTF.

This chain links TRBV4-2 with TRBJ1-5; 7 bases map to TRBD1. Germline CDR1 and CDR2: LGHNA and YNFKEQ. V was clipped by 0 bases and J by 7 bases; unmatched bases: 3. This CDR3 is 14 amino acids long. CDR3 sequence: CASSQEGGRQPQHF. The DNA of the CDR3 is TGTGCCAGCAGCCAAGAAGGGGGCCGACAGCCCCAGCATTTT.

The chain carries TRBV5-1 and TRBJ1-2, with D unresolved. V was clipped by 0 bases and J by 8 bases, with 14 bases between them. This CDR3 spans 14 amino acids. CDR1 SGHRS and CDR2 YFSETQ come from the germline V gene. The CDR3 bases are TGCGCCAGCAGCTTGGTGGCGGAATCGAGAGGCTACACCTTC. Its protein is CASSLVAESRGYTF.

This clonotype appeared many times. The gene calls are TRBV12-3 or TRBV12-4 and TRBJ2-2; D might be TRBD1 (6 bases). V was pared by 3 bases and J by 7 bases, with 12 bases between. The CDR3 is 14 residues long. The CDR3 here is CASSLNRAVGELFF. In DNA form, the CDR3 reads TGTGCCAGCAGTTTGAACAGGGCCGTCGGGGAGCTGTTTTTT.

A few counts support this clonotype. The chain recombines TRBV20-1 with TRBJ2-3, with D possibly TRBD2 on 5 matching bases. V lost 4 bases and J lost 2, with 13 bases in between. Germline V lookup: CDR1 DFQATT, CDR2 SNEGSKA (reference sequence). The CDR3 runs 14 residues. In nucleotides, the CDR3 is TGCAGTGCTACGGACTCTTTTTCCACAGATACGCAGTATTTT. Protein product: CSATDSFSTDTQYF.

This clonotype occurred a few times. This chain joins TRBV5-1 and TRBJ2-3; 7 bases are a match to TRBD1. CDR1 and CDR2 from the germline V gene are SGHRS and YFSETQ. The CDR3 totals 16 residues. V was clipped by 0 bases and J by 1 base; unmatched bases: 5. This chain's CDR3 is CASSLGLDRGTDTQYF. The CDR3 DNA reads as TGCGCCAGCAGCTTGGGTCTAGACAGGGGCACAGATACGCAGTATTTT.

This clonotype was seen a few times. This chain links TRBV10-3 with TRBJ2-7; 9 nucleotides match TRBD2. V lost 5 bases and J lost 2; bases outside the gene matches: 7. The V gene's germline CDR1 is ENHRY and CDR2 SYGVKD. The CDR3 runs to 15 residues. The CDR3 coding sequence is TGTGCCATCAGTCGTCTAGCGGGGAGAGCCTACGAGCAGTACTTC. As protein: CAISRLAGRAYEQYF.

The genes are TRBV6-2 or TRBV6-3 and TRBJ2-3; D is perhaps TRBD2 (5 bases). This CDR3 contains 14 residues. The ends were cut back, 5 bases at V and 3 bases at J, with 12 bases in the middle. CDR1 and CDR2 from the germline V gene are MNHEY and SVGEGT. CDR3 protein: CASSPLGDTDTQYF. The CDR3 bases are TGTGCCAGCAGTCCACTCGGGGATACAGATACGCAGTATTTT.